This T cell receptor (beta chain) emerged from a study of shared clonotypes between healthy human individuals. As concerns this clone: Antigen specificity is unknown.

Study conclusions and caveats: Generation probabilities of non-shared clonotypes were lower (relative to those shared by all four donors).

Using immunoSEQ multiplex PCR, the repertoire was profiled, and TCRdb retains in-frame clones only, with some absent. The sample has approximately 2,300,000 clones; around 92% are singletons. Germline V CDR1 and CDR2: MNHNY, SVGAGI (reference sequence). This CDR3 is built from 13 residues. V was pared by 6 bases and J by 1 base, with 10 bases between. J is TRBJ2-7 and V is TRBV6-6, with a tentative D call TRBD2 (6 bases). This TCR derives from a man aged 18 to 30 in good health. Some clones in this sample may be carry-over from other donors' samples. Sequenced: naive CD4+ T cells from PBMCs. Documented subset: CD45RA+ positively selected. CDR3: CASSLGGSYEQYF. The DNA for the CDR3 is TGTGCCAGCAGCCTGGGGGGTTCCTACGAGCAGTACTTC.